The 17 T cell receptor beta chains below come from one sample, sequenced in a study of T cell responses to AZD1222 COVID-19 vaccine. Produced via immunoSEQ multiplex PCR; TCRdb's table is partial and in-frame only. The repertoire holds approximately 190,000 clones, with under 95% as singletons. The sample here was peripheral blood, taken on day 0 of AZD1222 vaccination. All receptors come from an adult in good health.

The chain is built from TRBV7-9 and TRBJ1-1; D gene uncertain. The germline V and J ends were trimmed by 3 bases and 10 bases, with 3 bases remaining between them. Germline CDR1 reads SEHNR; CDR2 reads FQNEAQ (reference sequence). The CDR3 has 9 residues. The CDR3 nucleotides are TGTGCCAGCAGCTTGGGAGCTTTCTTT. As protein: CASSLGAFF.

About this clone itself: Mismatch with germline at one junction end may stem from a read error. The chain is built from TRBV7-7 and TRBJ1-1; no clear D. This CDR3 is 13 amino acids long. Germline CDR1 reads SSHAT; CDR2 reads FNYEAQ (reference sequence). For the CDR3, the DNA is TGTGCTAGCAGCGCCGACCGCGGGACTGAAGCTTTCTTT. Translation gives CASSADRGTEAFF.

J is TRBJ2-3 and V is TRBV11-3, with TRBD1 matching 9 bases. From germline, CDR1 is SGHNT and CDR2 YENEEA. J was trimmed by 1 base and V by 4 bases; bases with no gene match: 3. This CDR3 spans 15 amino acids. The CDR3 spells CASSYRDRGTDTQYF. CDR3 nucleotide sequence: TGTGCCAGCAGCTACCGGGACAGGGGCACAGATACGCAGTATTTT.

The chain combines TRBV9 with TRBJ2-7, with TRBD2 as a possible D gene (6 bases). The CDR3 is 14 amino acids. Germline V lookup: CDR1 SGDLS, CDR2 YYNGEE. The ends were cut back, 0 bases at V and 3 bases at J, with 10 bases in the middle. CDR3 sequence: CASSVAVSGYEQYF. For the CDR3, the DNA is TGTGCCAGCAGCGTAGCGGTTAGCGGCTACGAGCAGTACTTC.

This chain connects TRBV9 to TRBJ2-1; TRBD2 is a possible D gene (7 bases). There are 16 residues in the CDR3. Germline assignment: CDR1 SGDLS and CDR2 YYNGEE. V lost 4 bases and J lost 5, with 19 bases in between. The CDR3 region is CASSPPEGGNHNEQFF. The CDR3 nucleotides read TGTGCCAGCAGCCCCCCCGAGGGGGGGAACCACAATGAGCAGTTCTTC.

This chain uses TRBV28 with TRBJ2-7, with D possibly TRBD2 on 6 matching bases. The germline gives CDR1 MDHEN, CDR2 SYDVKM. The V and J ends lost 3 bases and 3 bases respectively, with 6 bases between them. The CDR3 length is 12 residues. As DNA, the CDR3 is TGTGCCAGCAGTTTTAGCGGCTACGAGCAGTACTTC. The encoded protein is CASSFSGYEQYF.

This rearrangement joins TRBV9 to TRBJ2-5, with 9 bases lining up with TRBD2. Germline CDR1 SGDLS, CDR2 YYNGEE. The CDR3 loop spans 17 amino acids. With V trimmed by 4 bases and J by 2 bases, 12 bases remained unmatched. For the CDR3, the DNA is TGTGCCAGCAGCTTCGGAGCGGGAGGCACAATACAAGAGACCCAGTACTTC. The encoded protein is CASSFGAGGTIQETQYF.

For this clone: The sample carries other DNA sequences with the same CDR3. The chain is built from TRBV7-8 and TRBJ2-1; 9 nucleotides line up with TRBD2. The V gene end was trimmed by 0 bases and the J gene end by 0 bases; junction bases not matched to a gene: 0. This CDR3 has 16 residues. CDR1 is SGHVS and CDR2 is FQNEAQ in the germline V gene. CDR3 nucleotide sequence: TGTGCCAGCAGCTTAGCTAGCGGGAGCTCCTACAATGAGCAGTTCTTC. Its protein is CASSLASGSSYNEQFF.

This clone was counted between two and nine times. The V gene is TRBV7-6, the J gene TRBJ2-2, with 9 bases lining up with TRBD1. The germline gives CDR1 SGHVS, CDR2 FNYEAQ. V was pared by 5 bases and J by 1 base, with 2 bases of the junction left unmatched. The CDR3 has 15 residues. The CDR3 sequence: CASSPTGGNTGELFF. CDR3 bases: TGTGCCAGCAGCCCGACAGGGGGGAACACCGGGGAGCTGTTTTTT.

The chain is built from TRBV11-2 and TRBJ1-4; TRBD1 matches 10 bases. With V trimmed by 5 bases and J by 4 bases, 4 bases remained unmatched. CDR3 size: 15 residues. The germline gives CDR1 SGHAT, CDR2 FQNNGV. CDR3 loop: CASSPGTGVNEKLFF. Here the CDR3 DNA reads TGTGCCAGCAGCCCTGGGACAGGGGTTAATGAAAAACTGTTTTTT.

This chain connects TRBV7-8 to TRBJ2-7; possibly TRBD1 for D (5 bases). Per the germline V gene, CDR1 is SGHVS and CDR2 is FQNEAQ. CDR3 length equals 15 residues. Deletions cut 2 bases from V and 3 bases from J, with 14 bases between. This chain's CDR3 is CASSLYDSNLYEQYF. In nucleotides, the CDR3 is TGTGCCAGCAGCTTATATGACAGCAATCTCTACGAGCAGTACTTC.

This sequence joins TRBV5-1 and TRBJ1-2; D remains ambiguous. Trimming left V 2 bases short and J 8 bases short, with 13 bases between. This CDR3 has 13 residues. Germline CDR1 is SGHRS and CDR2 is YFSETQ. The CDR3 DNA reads TGCGCCAGCAGCTTAGTCCGGACGGGCGGCTACACCTTC. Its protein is CASSLVRTGGYTF.

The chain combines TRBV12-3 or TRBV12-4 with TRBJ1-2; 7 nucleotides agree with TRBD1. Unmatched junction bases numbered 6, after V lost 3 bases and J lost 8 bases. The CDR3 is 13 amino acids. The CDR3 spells CASSFRGQIGYTF. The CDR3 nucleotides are TGTGCCAGCAGTTTCAGGGGACAGATCGGCTACACCTTC.

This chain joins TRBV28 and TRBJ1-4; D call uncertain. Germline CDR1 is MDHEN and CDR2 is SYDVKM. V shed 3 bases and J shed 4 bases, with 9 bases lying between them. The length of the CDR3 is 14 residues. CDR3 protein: CASSFRWDNEKLFF. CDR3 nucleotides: TGTGCCAGCAGTTTCCGGTGGGATAATGAAAAACTGTTTTTT.

CDR3 nucleotides: TGTGCCAGCAGCTTAGAGGGTGCAGCTAACTATGGCTACACCTTC. The encoded protein is CASSLEGAANYGYTF. V gene TRBV11-2 combines with J gene TRBJ1-2; D call uncertain. The V gene lost 0 bases and the J gene lost 0 bases, with 8 bases spanning the gap. The CDR3 extends over 15 amino acids. CDR1 is SGHAT and CDR2 is FQNNGV in the germline V gene.

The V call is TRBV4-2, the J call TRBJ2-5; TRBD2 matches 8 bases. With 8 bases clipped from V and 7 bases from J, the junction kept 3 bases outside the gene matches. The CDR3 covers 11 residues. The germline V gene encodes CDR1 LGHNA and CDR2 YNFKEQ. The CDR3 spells CASSGGLTQYF. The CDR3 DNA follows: TGTGCCAGCTCGGGGGGGCTGACCCAGTACTTC.

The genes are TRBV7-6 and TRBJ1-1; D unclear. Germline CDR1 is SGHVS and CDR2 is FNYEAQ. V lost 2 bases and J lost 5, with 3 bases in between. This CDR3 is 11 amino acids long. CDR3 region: CASSLLTEAFF. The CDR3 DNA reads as TGTGCCAGCAGCTTACTTACTGAAGCTTTCTTT.